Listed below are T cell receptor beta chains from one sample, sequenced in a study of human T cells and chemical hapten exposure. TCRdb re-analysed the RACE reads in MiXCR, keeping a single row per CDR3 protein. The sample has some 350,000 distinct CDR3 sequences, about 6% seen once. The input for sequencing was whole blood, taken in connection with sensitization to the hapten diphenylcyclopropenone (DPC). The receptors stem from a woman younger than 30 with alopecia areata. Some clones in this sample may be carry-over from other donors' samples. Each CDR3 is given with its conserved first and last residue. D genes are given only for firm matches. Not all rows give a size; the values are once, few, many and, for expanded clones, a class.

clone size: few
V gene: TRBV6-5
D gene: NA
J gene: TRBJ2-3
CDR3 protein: CASLDSSRTQYF
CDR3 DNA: TGTGCCAGCCTGGACAGTTCGCGGACGCAGTATTTT

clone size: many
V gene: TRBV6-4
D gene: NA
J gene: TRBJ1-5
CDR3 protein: CASSDWRRYSNQPQHF
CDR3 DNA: TGTGCCAGCAGTGACTGGCGGAGGTATAGCAATCAGCCCCAGCATTTT

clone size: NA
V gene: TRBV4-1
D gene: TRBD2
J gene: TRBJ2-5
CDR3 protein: CASSTTSGGVETQYF
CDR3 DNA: TGCGCCAGCAGCACCACTAGCGGGGGGGTAGAGACCCAGTACTTC

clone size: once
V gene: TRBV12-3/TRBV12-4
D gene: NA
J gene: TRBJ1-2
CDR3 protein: CASSLRRAGGQLGYTF
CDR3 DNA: TGTGCCAGCAGTCTAAGACGGGCGGGTGGGCAACTTGGCTACACCTTC

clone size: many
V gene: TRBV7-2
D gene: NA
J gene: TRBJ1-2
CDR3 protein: CASSLDVAGEGYTF
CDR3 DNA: TGTGCCAGCAGCTTAGATGTGGCAGGGGAAGGCTACACCTTC

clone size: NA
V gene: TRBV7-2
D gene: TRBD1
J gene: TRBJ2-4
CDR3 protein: CASSQGQGAAIQYF
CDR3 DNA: TGTGCCAGCAGTCAGGGACAGGGGGCAGCCATTCAGTACTTC

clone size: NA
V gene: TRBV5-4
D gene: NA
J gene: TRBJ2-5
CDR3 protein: CASSSVRGTDVGHRAQYF
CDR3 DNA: TGTGCCAGCAGCAGTGTGCGGGGAACCGATGTGGGACACCGGGCCCAGTACTTC

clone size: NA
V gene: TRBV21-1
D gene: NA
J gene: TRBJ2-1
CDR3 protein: CASSKVNRGYNEQFF
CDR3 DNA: TGTGCCAGCAGCAAAGTAAACAGGGGCTACAATGAGCAGTTCTTC

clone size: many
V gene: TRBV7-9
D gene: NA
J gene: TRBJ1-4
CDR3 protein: CASSLAQGLNEKLFF
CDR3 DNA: TGTGCCAGCAGCTTAGCCCAGGGGTTAAATGAAAAACTGTTTTTT

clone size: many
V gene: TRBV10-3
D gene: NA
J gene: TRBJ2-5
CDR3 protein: CAISVFPQETQYF
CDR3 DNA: TGTGCCATCAGTGTCTTCCCTCAAGAGACCCAGTACTTC

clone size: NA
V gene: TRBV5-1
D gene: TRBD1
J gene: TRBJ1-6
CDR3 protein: CASSFGQGEGNSPLHF
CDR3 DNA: TGCGCCAGCAGCTTCGGACAGGGTGAGGGTAATTCACCCCTCCACTTT

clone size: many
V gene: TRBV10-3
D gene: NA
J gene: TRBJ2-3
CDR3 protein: CAIRTLEVDTQYF
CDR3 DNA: TGTGCCATCCGGACACTAGAGGTAGATACGCAGTATTTT

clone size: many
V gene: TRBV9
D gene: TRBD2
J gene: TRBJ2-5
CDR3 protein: CASSVRGGGSQETQYF
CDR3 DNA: TGTGCCAGCAGCGTGAGAGGCGGGGGGTCACAAGAGACCCAGTACTTC

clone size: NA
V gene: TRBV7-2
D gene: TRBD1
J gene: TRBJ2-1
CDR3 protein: CASSLVGTGGNEQFF
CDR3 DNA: TGTGCCAGCAGCTTAGTCGGGACAGGGGGAAATGAGCAGTTCTTC

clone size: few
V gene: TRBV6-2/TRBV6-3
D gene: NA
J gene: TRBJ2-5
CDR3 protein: CASKTLKRTQYF
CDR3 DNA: TGTGCCAGCAAAACCCTCAAGAGAACCCAGTACTTC

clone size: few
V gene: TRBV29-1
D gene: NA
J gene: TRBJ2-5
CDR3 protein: CSVAQETQYF
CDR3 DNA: TGCAGCGTTGCTCAAGAGACCCAGTACTTC

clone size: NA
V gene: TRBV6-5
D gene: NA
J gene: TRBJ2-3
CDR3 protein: CASSQVVSSTDTQYF
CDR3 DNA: TGTGCCAGCAGCCAGGTGGTCAGCAGCACAGATACGCAGTATTTT